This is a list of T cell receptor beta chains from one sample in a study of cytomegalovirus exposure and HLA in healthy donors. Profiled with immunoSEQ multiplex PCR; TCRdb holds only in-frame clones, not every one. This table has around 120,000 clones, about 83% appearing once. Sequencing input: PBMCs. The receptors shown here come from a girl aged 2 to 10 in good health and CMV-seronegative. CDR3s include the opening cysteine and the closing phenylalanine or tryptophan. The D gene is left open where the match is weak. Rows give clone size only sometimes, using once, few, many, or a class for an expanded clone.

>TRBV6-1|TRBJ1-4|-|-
CASSVTWGEKLFF
TGTGCCAGCAGTGTGACTTGGGGCGAAAAACTGTTTTTT
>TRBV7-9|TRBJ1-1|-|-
CASSFPGGLRIDTEAFF
TGTGCCAGCAGCTTCCCGGGAGGTCTCCGTATTGACACTGAAGCTTTCTTT
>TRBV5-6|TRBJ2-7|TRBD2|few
CASSLDHGRALEQYF
TGTGCCAGCAGCTTAGACCACGGGAGGGCCCTCGAGCAGTACTTC
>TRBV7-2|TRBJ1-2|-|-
CASSLALLDGYTF
TGTGCCAGCAGCTTAGCGTTACTGGATGGCTACACCTTC
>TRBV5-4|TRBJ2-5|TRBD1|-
CASSLPGTGELKQYF
TGTGCCAGCAGCTTGCCCGGGACAGGGGAATTGAAGCAGTACTTC
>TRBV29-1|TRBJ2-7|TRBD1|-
CSVGDRESYEQYF
TGCAGCGTAGGGGACAGGGAATCCTACGAGCAGTACTTC
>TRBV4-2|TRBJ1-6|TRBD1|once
CASSQTGNSYNSPLHF
TGTGCCAGCAGCCAGACAGGGAACTCCTATAATTCACCCCTCCACTTT
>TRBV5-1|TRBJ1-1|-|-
CASSLGWRANTEAFF
TGCGCCAGCAGCTTGGGATGGCGGGCGAACACTGAAGCTTTCTTT
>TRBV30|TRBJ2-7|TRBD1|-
CAWSRQGKADYEQYF
TGTGCCTGGAGTAGACAGGGTAAAGCTGACTACGAGCAGTACTTC
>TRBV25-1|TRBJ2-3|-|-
CASSELSGTNTDTQYF
TGTGCCAGCAGTGAATTATCCGGGACAAACACAGATACGCAGTATTTT
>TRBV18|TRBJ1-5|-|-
CASSPQGYGQPQHF
TGTGCCAGCTCACCACAGGGGTATGGGCAGCCCCAGCATTTT
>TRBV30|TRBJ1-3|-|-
CAGTSSGNTIYF
TGTGCCGGAACTAGCTCTGGAAACACCATATATTTT
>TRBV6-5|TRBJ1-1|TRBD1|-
CATTGGNTEAFF
TGTGCCACAACAGGGGGAAACACTGAAGCTTTCTTT
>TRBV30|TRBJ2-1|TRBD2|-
CAWSVSRERLSYNEQFF
TGTGCCTGGAGTGTCTCGCGGGAGCGACTCTCCTACAATGAGCAGTTCTTC
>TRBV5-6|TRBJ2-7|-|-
CASSRGSYEQYF
TGTGCCAGCAGTCGGGGGTCCTACGAGCAGTACTTC
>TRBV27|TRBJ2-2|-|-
CASSFMTGELFF
TGTGCCAGCAGTTTTATGACCGGGGAGCTGTTTTTT